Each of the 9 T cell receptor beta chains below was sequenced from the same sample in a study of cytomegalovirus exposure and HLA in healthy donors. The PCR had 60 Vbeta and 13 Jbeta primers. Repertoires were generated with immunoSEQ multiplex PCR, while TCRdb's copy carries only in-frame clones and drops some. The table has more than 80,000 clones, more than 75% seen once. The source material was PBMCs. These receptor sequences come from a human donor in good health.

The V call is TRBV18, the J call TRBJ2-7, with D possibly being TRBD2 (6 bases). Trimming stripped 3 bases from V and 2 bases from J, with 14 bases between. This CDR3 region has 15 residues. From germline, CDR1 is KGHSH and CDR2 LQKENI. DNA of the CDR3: TGTGCCAGCTCACCCACGCGGGGCACTACCTACGAGCAGTACTTC. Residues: CASSPTRGTTYEQYF.

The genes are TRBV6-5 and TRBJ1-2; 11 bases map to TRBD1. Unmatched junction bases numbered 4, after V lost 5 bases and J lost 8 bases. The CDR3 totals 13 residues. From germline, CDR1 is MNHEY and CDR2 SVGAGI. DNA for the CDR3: TGTGCCAGCAGTCGGACAGGGGGCGGCGGCTACACCTTC. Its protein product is CASSRTGGGGYTF.

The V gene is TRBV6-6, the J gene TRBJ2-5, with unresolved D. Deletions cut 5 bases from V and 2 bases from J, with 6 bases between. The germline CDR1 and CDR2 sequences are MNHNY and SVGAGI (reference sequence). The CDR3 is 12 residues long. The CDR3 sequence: CASSAQQETQYF. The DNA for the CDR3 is TGTGCCAGCAGTGCCCAGCAAGAGACCCAGTACTTC.

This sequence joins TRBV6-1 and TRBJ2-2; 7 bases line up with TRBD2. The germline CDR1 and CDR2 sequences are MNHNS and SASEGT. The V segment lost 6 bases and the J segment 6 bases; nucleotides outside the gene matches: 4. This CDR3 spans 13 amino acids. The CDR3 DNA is TGTGCCAGCAGGGGGGGGGAATCCGGGGAGCTGTTTTTT. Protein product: CASRGGESGELFF.

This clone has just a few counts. CDR3 in amino acids: CASSQDSRGIAYEQYF. The DNA of the CDR3 is TGCGCCAGCAGCCAGGATTCTAGGGGGATTGCCTACGAGCAGTACTTC. V is TRBV4-3 and J is TRBJ2-7; D may be TRBD1 (6 bases). Per germline, CDR1 LGHNA and CDR2 YSLEER. Trimming removed 3 bases from V and 2 bases from J, with 17 bases in between. The CDR3 consists of 16 residues.

CDR3 coding DNA: TGTGCCAGTACCCCCATCGCGGCTAGTGGTGAGCAGTTCTTC. Protein: CASTPIAASGEQFF. V and J are TRBV19 and TRBJ2-1; D gene unclear. Trimming left V 7 bases short and J 9 bases short, with 19 bases between. This CDR3 is built from 14 residues. Looked up from germline, CDR1 is LNHDA and CDR2 is SQIVND (reference sequence).

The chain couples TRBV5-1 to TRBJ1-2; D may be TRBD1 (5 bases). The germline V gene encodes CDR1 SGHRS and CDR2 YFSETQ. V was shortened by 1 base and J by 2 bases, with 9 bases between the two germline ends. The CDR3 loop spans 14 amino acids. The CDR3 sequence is CASSLLGGNYGYTF. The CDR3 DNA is TGCGCCAGCAGCTTGTTGGGGGGAAACTATGGCTACACCTTC.

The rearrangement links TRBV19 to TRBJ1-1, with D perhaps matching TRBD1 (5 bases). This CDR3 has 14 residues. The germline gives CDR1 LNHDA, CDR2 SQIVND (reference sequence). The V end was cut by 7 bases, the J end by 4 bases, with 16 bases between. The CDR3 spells CASILSRASTEAFF. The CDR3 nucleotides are TGTGCCAGTATTCTCAGCAGGGCTAGCACTGAAGCTTTCTTT.

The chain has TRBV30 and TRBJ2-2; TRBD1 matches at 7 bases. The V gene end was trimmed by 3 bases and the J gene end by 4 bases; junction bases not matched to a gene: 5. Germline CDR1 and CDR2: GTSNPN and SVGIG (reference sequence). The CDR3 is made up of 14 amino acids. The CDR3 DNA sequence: TGTGCCTGGAGACGGCAGGGGGTCACCGGGGAGCTGTTTTTT. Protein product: CAWRRQGVTGELFF.